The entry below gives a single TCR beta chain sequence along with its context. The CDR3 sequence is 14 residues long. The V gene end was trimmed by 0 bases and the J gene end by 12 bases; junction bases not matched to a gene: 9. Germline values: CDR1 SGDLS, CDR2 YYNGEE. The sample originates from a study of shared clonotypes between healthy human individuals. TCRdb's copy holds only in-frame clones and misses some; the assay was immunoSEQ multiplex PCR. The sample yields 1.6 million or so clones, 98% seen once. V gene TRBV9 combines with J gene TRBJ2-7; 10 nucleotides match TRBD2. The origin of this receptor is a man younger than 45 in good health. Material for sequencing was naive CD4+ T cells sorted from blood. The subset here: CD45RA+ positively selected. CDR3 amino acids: CASSVAASGSPPYF. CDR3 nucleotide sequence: TGTGCCAGCAGCGTAGCGGCTAGCGGGAGTCCTCCGTACTTC.